The TCR beta chain described here comes from a study of blood T cell repertoires in COVID-19. In the original processing: Researchers report that nucleated cell counts were estimated from reference gene primer amplification. TCRdb keeps only in-frame clones here, not all; method: immunoSEQ multiplex PCR. Clone size and the V and J calls come from that table; the DNA yielded D and trimming. The sample has 250,000 to 400,000 clones, roughly 90% seen once. Specimen: peripheral blood. The sequence was obtained from a woman in her twenties or thirties with COVID-19, enrolled during active disease.

CDR3 nucleotide sequence: TGTGCCACCCTGCCCTCAGGGGTTTATAATTCACCCCTCCACTTT. Protein: CATLPSGVYNSPLHF. The chain is built from TRBV6-5 and TRBJ1-6; TRBD1 is a possible D gene (6 bases). Germline CDR1 MNHEY, CDR2 SVGAGI. The CDR3 is 15 residues long. Trimming removed 10 bases from V and 4 bases from J, with 17 bases in between.